Listed below are T cell receptor beta chains from one sample, sequenced in a study of T cell responses to AZD1222 COVID-19 vaccine. The data were produced by immunoSEQ multiplex PCR, yet TCRdb's version contains in-frame clones alone and is incomplete. The sample gives some 130,000 clones, just under 95% of which show up once; approximately 6.8% is in the top ten. The sample in question was peripheral blood, obtained 28 days after the second AZD1222 dose. These receptor sequences come from an adult who received the AZD1222 COVID-19 vaccine. Both conserved end residues are part of each CDR3. A D gene is named only where the DNA matches it firmly. Clone size is not always given. Where it is, it says once, few, many or a class for expanded clones.

j_call | v_call | clone_size | cdr3_length | d_call | cdr3_nt | cdr3_aa
TRBJ1-1 | TRBV4-1 | - | 14 | - | TGCGCCAGCAGCCAAGTTTCGGCGTTGGGTGAAGCTTTCTTT | CASSQVSALGEAFF
TRBJ2-1 | TRBV30 | - | 16 | TRBD2 | TGTGCCTGGAGTGTAATTGGGACTATGGACTACAATGAGCAGTTCTTC | CAWSVIGTMDYNEQFF
TRBJ2-3 | TRBV7-9 | - | 16 | - | TGTGCCAGCAGCGTAGCCTCGAGGGGGGGCAGAGATACGCAGTATTTT | CASSVASRGGRDTQYF
TRBJ1-6 | TRBV18 | - | 19 | - | TGTGCCAGCTCACCTCCTGGGGCAGGGCCAACTAACTATAATTCACCCCTCCACTTT | CASSPPGAGPTNYNSPLHF
TRBJ1-4 | TRBV7-6 | - | 14 | - | TGTGCCAGCAGCCCCAGGGTACAGGCGGGAAAACTGTTTTTT | CASSPRVQAGKLFF
TRBJ1-6 | TRBV25-1 | few | 15 | TRBD1 | TGTGCCAGCAGTTCCGGGACAGGGTGGAATTCACCCCTCCACTTT | CASSSGTGWNSPLHF
TRBJ2-3 | TRBV18 | - | 16 | TRBD2 | TGTGCCAGCTCACCCCAGGGGAGCGGGGGGACAGATACGCAGTATTTT | CASSPQGSGGTDTQYF
TRBJ1-6 | TRBV3-1/TRBV3-2 | - | 16 | TRBD1 | TGTGCCAGCAGCCAAGAACCTCAGGGGGTAGTCTCACCCCTCCACTTT | CASSQEPQGVVSPLHF
TRBJ2-3 | TRBV4-3 | - | 17 | - | TGCGCCAGCAGCCCCATTGGACTTTCTACTAGCACAGATACGCAGTATTTT | CASSPIGLSTSTDTQYF
TRBJ1-2 | TRBV6-6 | - | 14 | TRBD1 | TGTGCCAGCAGGGGACAGGGCCTTAACTATGGCTACACCTTC | CASRGQGLNYGYTF
TRBJ1-5 | TRBV30 | - | 13 | TRBD1 | TGTGCCTCGTCACAGGGGAACAATCAGCCCCAGCATTTT | CASSQGNNQPQHF
TRBJ1-1 | TRBV3-1/TRBV3-2 | - | 14 | - | TGTGCCAGCAGCCTTCAGGCCACGGGGTTGGACAGATACTTT | CASSLQATGLDRYF
TRBJ1-2 | TRBV12-5 | - | 16 | TRBD1 | TGTGCTAGTGGTTTGCGCAGGGGGCGGCCTAACTATGGCTACACCTTC | CASGLRRGRPNYGYTF
TRBJ1-1 | TRBV6-6 | - | 15 | - | TGTGCCAGCAGTTACGGGGGGGCAAGGAGCACTGAAGCTTTCTTT | CASSYGGARSTEAFF
TRBJ2-3 | TRBV7-6 | - | 19 | TRBD2 | TGTGCCAGCAGCTCAAGCGGGGGGTCCCAGCGTTTCGACACAGATACGCAGTATTTT | CASSSSGGSQRFDTDTQYF
TRBJ1-2 | TRBV6-6 | - | 15 | - | TGTGCCAGCACCTCCGGGACACGACCTAACTATGGCTACACCTTC | CASTSGTRPNYGYTF
TRBJ2-5 | TRBV30 | - | 14 | TRBD2 | TGTGCCTCCACTAGCGGGGGGAACCAAGAGACCCAGTACTTC | CASTSGGNQETQYF
TRBJ1-3 | TRBV10-3 | - | 13 | - | TGTGCCATAGGGGGGCTCTCTGGAAACACCATATATTTT | CAIGGLSGNTIYF
TRBJ1-2 | TRBV5-6 | - | 14 | - | TGTGCCAGCAGCTTGGCCTCCGCTCTGGGTCGCTACACCTTC | CASSLASALGRYTF
TRBJ1-1 | TRBV5-1 | - | 13 | - | TGCGCCAGCAGCACCGGGACGGCAACTGAAGCTTTCTTT | CASSTGTATEAFF
TRBJ2-1 | TRBV14 | few | 16 | TRBD1 | TGTGCCAGCAGCCAAGAGAGACAGGGGAGCTACAATGAGCAGTTCTTC | CASSQERQGSYNEQFF
TRBJ2-7 | TRBV18 | - | 15 | TRBD1 | TGTGCCAGCTCCCCTACCGGGACAGGGGACTACGAGCAGTACTTC | CASSPTGTGDYEQYF
TRBJ1-3 | TRBV9 | - | 15 | - | TGTGCCAGCAGCCCGATGAGGGACTCTGGAAACACCATATATTTT | CASSPMRDSGNTIYF
TRBJ1-4 | TRBV16 | - | 12 | - | TGTGCCAGCAGCCAACGACATGAAAAACTGTTTTTT | CASSQRHEKLFF
TRBJ1-3 | TRBV5-1 | - | 17 | TRBD1 | TGCGCCAGCAGCGCCATACAGGGGGGGAGCTCTGGAAACACCATATATTTT | CASSAIQGGSSGNTIYF
TRBJ2-7 | TRBV7-8 | - | 12 | - | TGTGCCAGCAGCCCTCGGAGGGTCGAGCAGTACTTC | CASSPRRVEQYF
TRBJ2-7 | TRBV6-5 | few | 14 | TRBD1 | TGTGCCAGCAATAAGGACAGGGGGCGGTACGAGCAGTACTTC | CASNKDRGRYEQYF
TRBJ1-5 | TRBV4-1 | - | 13 | - | TGCGCCAGCAGCCCAGCATTGAATCAGCCCCAGCATTTT | CASSPALNQPQHF
TRBJ1-2 | TRBV18 | - | 12 | - | TGTGCCAGCTCAACAACGGGGGGTGGCTACACCTTC | CASSTTGGGYTF
TRBJ1-1 | TRBV19 | - | 14 | TRBD1 | TGTGCCAGTAGTATTACAGGGGGCAACACTGAAGCTTTCTTT | CASSITGGNTEAFF
TRBJ1-2 | TRBV28 | - | 12 | - | TGTGCCAGCAGCTTTCAGAGGTATGGCTACACCTTC | CASSFQRYGYTF
TRBJ1-2 | TRBV5-6 | - | 13 | - | TGTGCCAGCAGCTTGGACAATAACTATGGCTACACCTTC | CASSLDNNYGYTF
TRBJ1-5 | TRBV19 | - | 14 | - | TGTGCCAGTAGTACAGACTTGGGCAATCAGCCCCAGCATTTT | CASSTDLGNQPQHF
TRBJ1-4 | TRBV4-1 | - | 15 | TRBD1 | TGCGCCAGCAGCCAAATAGGGACAGGGGCGGAAAAACTGTTTTTT | CASSQIGTGAEKLFF
TRBJ1-2 | TRBV5-1 | - | 13 | - | TGCGCCAGCAGCCCCGGTGATTCCTATGGCTACACCTTC | CASSPGDSYGYTF
TRBJ1-6 | TRBV11-1 | - | 13 | - | TGTGCCAGCAGCTTAGCGGGATACTCACCCCTCCACTTT | CASSLAGYSPLHF
TRBJ2-2 | TRBV18 | - | 15 | - | TGTGCCAGCTCACCAAGGGACTCAAACACCGGGGAGCTGTTTTTT | CASSPRDSNTGELFF
TRBJ2-7 | TRBV5-8 | - | 16 | TRBD1 | TGTGCCAGCAGCTTGGAGGGGACAGGTAAAAGCTACGAGCAGTACTTC | CASSLEGTGKSYEQYF
TRBJ2-7 | TRBV4-1 | - | 13 | - | TGCGCCAGCAGCCCCTTACAGGGCTACGAGCAGTACTTC | CASSPLQGYEQYF
TRBJ1-2 | TRBV11-1 | - | 16 | TRBD1 | TGTGCCAGCAGTCAAGACACATGGGACAGCAACTATGGCTACACCTTC | CASSQDTWDSNYGYTF
TRBJ2-5 | TRBV7-2 | - | 12 | - | TGTGCCAGCAGCACCAGACAAGAGACCCAGTACTTC | CASSTRQETQYF
TRBJ1-1 | TRBV7-2 | - | 15 | - | TGTGCCAGCAGCTTAATGCCGGGATCGAACACTGAAGCTTTCTTT | CASSLMPGSNTEAFF
TRBJ2-5 | TRBV7-3 | - | 15 | TRBD2 | TGTGCCAGCAGCTCTTTAGCGGGGCCGGCTGAGACCCAGTACTTC | CASSSLAGPAETQYF
TRBJ2-1 | TRBV5-8 | - | 17 | TRBD1 | TGTGCCAGCAGCGCCCCGTTCTGGGACAGGAGTTACAATGAGCAGTTCTTC | CASSAPFWDRSYNEQFF
TRBJ2-7 | TRBV13 | - | 15 | TRBD2 | TGTGCCAGCAAATCGGGGGGGGCCCCCTCCTACGAGCAGTACTTC | CASKSGGAPSYEQYF
TRBJ2-2 | TRBV7-2 | once | 15 | - | TGTGCCAGCAGCTTCCCTACCCTCTTAACCGGGGAGCTGTTTTTT | CASSFPTLLTGELFF
TRBJ1-2 | TRBV7-2 | - | 15 | - | TGTGCCAGCAGCTTAGCCCTGACAGTGCCGTATGGCTACACCTTC | CASSLALTVPYGYTF
TRBJ2-7 | TRBV10-2 | - | 16 | - | TGCGCCAGCAGCGAAACCTCGCGCAGGAGACCCTACGAGCAGTACTTC | CASSETSRRRPYEQYF
TRBJ2-7 | TRBV10-3 | - | 14 | - | TGTGCCATCAGTGAGAGGTCCTCAGCCTACGAGCAGTACTTC | CAISERSSAYEQYF
TRBJ2-3 | TRBV3-1/TRBV3-2 | - | 16 | TRBD2 | TGTGCCAGCAGCCCGGCTAGCGGGCGGGGGGGAGATACGCAGTATTTT | CASSPASGRGGDTQYF
TRBJ1-5 | TRBV12-3/TRBV12-4 | - | 13 | TRBD1 | TGTGCCAGCAGTCCGACAGGGCTCCAGCCCCAGCATTTT | CASSPTGLQPQHF
TRBJ1-1 | TRBV4-3 | - | 14 | - | TGCGCCAGCAGCCAAGATCTATGGGGGTCTGAAGCTTTCTTT | CASSQDLWGSEAFF
TRBJ2-7 | TRBV19 | once | 14 | TRBD1 | TGTGCCAGTGGAACGGGACAGGGGGCCAACGAGCAGTACTTC | CASGTGQGANEQYF
TRBJ1-3 | TRBV7-9 | - | 15 | - | TGTGCCAGCAGCCCAGCGGGTGTTCCTGGAAACACCATATATTTT | CASSPAGVPGNTIYF
TRBJ1-1 | TRBV7-9 | - | 13 | TRBD1 | TGTGCCAGCAGCGCAGGGACAGTCACTGAAGCTTTCTTT | CASSAGTVTEAFF
TRBJ1-2 | TRBV6-5 | - | 15 | TRBD1 | TGTGCCAGCAGAGTACAGGGGGCGGGGAACTATGGCTACACCTTC | CASRVQGAGNYGYTF
TRBJ1-2 | TRBV11-3 | - | 15 | - | TGTGCCAGCAGCTTACACGGAGGACAGAGCTATGGCTACACCTTC | CASSLHGGQSYGYTF
TRBJ1-2 | TRBV18 | - | 13 | - | TGTGCCAGCTCACCCGAACGGGTAACGGTGGACACCTTC | CASSPERVTVDTF
TRBJ1-6 | TRBV5-1 | once | 15 | - | TGCGCCAGCAGCTTGGCCTTGGCTTGGATTTCACCCCTCCACTTT | CASSLALAWISPLHF
TRBJ1-6 | TRBV9 | - | 14 | TRBD1 | TGTGCCAGCAGCGAGACAGGGTCTGGTTCACCCCTCCACTTT | CASSETGSGSPLHF